This T cell receptor (beta chain) was profiled in a study of radiation and T cells in renal cell carcinoma. Study observations and caveats: In blood, top tumor clones expanded by 2 weeks, shrinking by 4.

Worth noting for this clone: Antigen: not known.

Time point meaning: baseline pretreatment blood. As to treatment: 15 Gy SBRT to primary tumor, nephrectomy 4 weeks later. Sequencing was performed with immunoSEQ multiplex PCR; in TCRdb, only in-frame clones are kept and a portion is missing. The sample has about 59,000 clones, 78% seen once. The sequence was obtained from a man in his sixties with renal cell carcinoma. Sample: blood, taken from a patient whose treatment included radiotherapy and nephrectomy.

CDR3 DNA: TGTGCCAGCAGCTTAGAGGGAACACTAGCGGGGGGGCCTGATACGCAGTATTTT. Translated, it gives CASSLEGTLAGGPDTQYF. The chain employs TRBV11-3 and TRBJ2-3; 13 nucleotides agree with TRBD2. The CDR3 runs 18 residues. Germline-derived CDR1 and CDR2 are SGHNT and YENEEA. V lost 0 bases and J lost 6; bases outside the gene matches: 9.